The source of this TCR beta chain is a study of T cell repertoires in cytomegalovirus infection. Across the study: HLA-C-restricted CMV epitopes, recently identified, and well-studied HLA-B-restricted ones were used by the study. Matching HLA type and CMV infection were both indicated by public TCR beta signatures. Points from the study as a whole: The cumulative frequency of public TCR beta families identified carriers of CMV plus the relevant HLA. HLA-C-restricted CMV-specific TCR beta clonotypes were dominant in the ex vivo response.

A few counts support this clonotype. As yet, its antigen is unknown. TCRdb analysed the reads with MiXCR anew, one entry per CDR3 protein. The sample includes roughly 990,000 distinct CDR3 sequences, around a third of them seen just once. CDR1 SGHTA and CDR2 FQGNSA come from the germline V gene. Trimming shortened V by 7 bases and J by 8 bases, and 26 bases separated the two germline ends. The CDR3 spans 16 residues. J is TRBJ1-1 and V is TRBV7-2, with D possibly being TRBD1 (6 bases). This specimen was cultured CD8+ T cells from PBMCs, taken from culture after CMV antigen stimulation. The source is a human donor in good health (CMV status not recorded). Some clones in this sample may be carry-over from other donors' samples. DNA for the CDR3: TGTGCCAGCATCTACCTAAACCCCGGGACACCCTTCGAAGCTTTCTTT. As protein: CASIYLNPGTPFEAFF.